The clone carrying this T cell receptor (beta chain) appeared many times. The antigen remains undetermined. The authors prepared the TCRbeta library with unique molecular identifiers. From the PCR reads, TCRdb called clonotypes with MiXCR, one entry per CDR3 protein. The table has 550,000 to 800,000 distinct CDR3 sequences, 10% to 15% seen once. This sample stems from a study of T-cell reconstitution after alpha-beta-depleted transplantation in children. Findings and caveats of the study: Two months or so post-transplant, alpha-beta T cells reportedly derived from several hundred expanded graft clones. Recipient T cells and thymic progenitors that survived gave rise to the high TCRbeta diversity observed at day 60 in some patients.

The length of the CDR3 is 16 residues. V lost 5 bases to trimming and J lost 7 bases; unmatched junction nucleotides: 14. The source is a girl aged 2-10 years with congenital amegakaryocytic thrombocytopenia, due to receive a stem cell transplant. Sequencing was performed on PBMCs, taken before TCRalphabeta/CD19-depleted stem cell transplant. The J gene is TRBJ2-1, the V gene TRBV12-3 or TRBV12-4; 7 bases agree with TRBD2. The CDR3 region is CASSSSERGIRNEQFF. CDR3 nucleotide sequence: TGTGCCAGCAGTAGTTCAGAGCGGGGTATTAGGAATGAGCAGTTCTTC.